This TCR beta chain was obtained from a study of blood T cell repertoires in COVID-19. Across the study: The United States, Italy and Spain provided the acute and convalescent COVID-19 samples. Sample material is recorded as cDNA or gDNA derived from T cells, B-cell-depleted T cells, or PBMCs.

The method was immunoSEQ multiplex PCR; TCRdb's version includes in-frame clones alone and lacks a portion of them. The repertoire holds about 150,000 clones, with 80% to 85% as singletons. Germline V gene data show CDR1 as LGHDT and CDR2 as YNNKEL (reference sequence). V gave up 4 bases and J gave up 3 bases, with 9 bases separating them. CDR3 length: 14 residues. The material sequenced was peripheral blood. The chain employs TRBV3-1 (or the pseudogene TRBV3-2) and TRBJ1-4, with a possible D match to TRBD1 (5 bases). The sequence came from an older woman with acute or convalescent COVID-19. CDR3 sequence reads: CASSPSRANEKLFF. The DNA of the CDR3 is TGTGCCAGCAGCCCCTCCAGGGCTAATGAAAAACTGTTTTTT.